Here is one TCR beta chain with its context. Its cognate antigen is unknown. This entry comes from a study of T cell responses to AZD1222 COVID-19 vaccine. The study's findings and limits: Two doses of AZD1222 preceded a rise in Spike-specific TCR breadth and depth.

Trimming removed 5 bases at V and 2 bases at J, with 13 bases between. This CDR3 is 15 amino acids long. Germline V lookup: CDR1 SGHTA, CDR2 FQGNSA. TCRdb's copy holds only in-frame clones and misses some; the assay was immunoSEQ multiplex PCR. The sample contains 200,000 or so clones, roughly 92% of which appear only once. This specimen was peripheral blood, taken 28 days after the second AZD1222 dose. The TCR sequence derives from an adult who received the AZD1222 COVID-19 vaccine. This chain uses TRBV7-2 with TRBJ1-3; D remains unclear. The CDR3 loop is CASSGLDTTGNTIYF. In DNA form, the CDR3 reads TGTGCCAGCAGCGGGTTAGACACGACTGGAAACACCATATATTTT. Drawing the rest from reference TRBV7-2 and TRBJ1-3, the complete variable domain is GAGVSQSPSNKVTEKGKDVELRCDPISGHTALYWYRQSLGQGLEFLIYFQGNSAPDKSGLPSDRFSAERTGGSVSTLTIQRTQQEDSAVYLCASSGLDTTGNTIYFGEGSWLTVV.